The rows below give T cell receptor beta chains drawn from one sample of a study of blood T cell repertoires in COVID-19. Generated by immunoSEQ multiplex PCR, the TCRdb table keeps only in-frame clones and is missing some. The sample comprises about 210,000 clones, 82% of which are singletons, and 9.5% to 15% rests with the top ten. Material for sequencing was peripheral blood. These receptors all come from a woman between 40 and 50 years old with acute or convalescent COVID-19. Each CDR3 is given with its conserved first and last residue. The D gene is left open where the match is weak. Expanded clones are given a class, and other clones once, few, many or no size at all.

j_call | clone_size | d_call | v_call | cdr3_aa | cdr3_nt
TRBJ2-7 | NA | TRBD2 | TRBV7-2 | CASSLEASGSPEQYF | TGTGCCAGCAGCTTAGAGGCTAGCGGGAGCCCAGAGCAGTACTTC
TRBJ2-1 | NA | TRBD2 | TRBV5-1 | CASSLEASGRAHEQFF | TGCGCCAGCAGCTTGGAGGCTAGCGGGAGGGCTCATGAGCAGTTCTTC
TRBJ2-5 | NA | NA | TRBV10-2 | CASRPPGEETQYF | TGCGCCAGCAGGCCCCCAGGTGAAGAGACCCAGTACTTC
TRBJ2-3 | few | TRBD2 | TRBV6-2/TRBV6-3 | CASSNSGSMGDTQYF | TGTGCCAGCAGCAATAGCGGGAGTATGGGAGATACGCAGTATTTT
TRBJ1-2 | NA | NA | TRBV19 | CASNAGHPSFYGYTF | TGTGCCAGTAACGCCGGACACCCGTCCTTCTATGGCTACACCTTC
TRBJ2-5 | NA | TRBD2 | TRBV5-8 | CASSILAGAETQYF | TGTGCCAGCAGCATCCTAGCGGGAGCAGAGACCCAGTACTTC
TRBJ2-7 | NA | NA | TRBV20-1 | CSAPTGNEQYF | TGCAGTGCTCCTACAGGGAACGAGCAGTACTTC
TRBJ2-7 | once | TRBD1 | TRBV29-1 | CSVHSTGVSYEQYF | TGCAGCGTCCATTCGACAGGGGTCTCCTACGAGCAGTACTTC
TRBJ1-5 | NA | NA | TRBV7-9 | CASSSSGFNQPQHF | TGTGCCAGCAGCTCTTCGGGATTCAATCAGCCCCAGCATTTT
TRBJ2-1 | NA | TRBD1 | TRBV5-1 | CASSLGQGDNEQFF | TGCGCCAGCAGCTTGGGACAGGGAGACAATGAGCAGTTCTTC
TRBJ2-3 | NA | NA | TRBV5-6 | CASSFPDRPGTDTQYF | TGTGCCAGCAGCTTCCCGGACAGACCGGGCACAGATACGCAGTATTTT
TRBJ2-1 | NA | TRBD2 | TRBV3-1/TRBV3-2 | CASSQVRRGGNEQFF | TGTGCCAGCAGCCAAGTGAGGCGGGGGGGGAATGAGCAGTTCTTC
TRBJ2-5 | NA | NA | TRBV9 | CASRGVGETQYF | TGTGCCAGCAGGGGAGTAGGAGAGACCCAGTACTTC
TRBJ2-3 | NA | TRBD1 | TRBV5-5 | CASSLGDRGPASTDTQYF | TGTGCCAGCAGCTTGGGGGACAGGGGCCCCGCTAGCACAGATACGCAGTATTTT
TRBJ2-1 | NA | NA | TRBV10-2 | CASSQIGGLEQFF | TGCGCCAGCAGCCAGATAGGGGGATTAGAGCAGTTCTTC
TRBJ2-3 | NA | NA | TRBV5-1 | CASSLVYGGDTQYF | TGCGCCAGCAGCTTAGTATACGGGGGAGATACGCAGTATTTT
TRBJ2-7 | few | TRBD1 | TRBV18 | CASSPRTGEYEQYF | TGTGCCAGCTCACCCCGGACAGGGGAGTACGAGCAGTACTTC
TRBJ2-3 | NA | NA | TRBV6-6 | CASSPPSDTQYF | TGTGCCAGCAGTCCCCCCTCAGATACGCAGTATTTT
TRBJ2-1 | NA | NA | TRBV13 | CASSPMREVENEQFF | TGTGCCAGCAGCCCCATGAGGGAGGTCGAAAATGAGCAGTTCTTC
TRBJ2-7 | NA | TRBD2 | TRBV28 | CASSVAGGPYYEQYF | TGTGCCAGCAGTGTAGCGGGGGGGCCATACTACGAGCAGTACTTC
TRBJ2-5 | NA | NA | TRBV5-1 | CASSWGVVQETQYF | TGCGCCAGCAGCTGGGGGGTTGTACAAGAGACCCAGTACTTC
TRBJ2-5 | NA | TRBD1 | TRBV5-1 | CASSYGQGGGETQYF | TGCGCCAGCAGCTATGGACAGGGTGGCGGAGAGACCCAGTACTTC
TRBJ1-1 | NA | NA | TRBV5-1 | CSTLLLGGRDTEAFF | TGCTCAACGCTTTTGTTGGGGGGTAGGGACACTGAAGCTTTCTTT
TRBJ1-2 | NA | NA | TRBV5-5 | CASSNWEKGYGYTF | TGTGCCAGCAGCAATTGGGAAAAGGGGTATGGCTACACCTTC
TRBJ2-7 | NA | TRBD1 | TRBV11-1 | CASSLGGTGRHEQYF | TGTGCCAGCAGCTTAGGGGGGACAGGGCGACACGAGCAGTACTTC
TRBJ1-1 | NA | TRBD1 | TRBV19 | CASTLEGATNTEAFF | TGTGCCAGCACTCTCGAGGGGGCCACGAACACTGAAGCTTTCTTT
TRBJ2-1 | NA | NA | TRBV10-2 | CASSLGPTYNEQFF | TGCGCCAGCAGTCTGGGGCCAACCTACAATGAGCAGTTCTTC
TRBJ2-3 | NA | NA | TRBV5-1 | CASMPAGTDTQYF | TGCGCCAGCATGCCTGCCGGGACTGATACGCAGTATTTT
TRBJ2-1 | NA | TRBD2 | TRBV5-1 | CASSTGLAYNEQFF | TGCGCCAGCAGCACCGGACTAGCTTACAATGAGCAGTTCTTC
TRBJ2-1 | once | NA | TRBV5-1 | CASSLKDTSSYNEQFF | TGCGCCAGCAGCTTGAAGGACACGAGCTCCTACAATGAGCAGTTCTTC
TRBJ2-3 | NA | NA | TRBV6-5 | CASRDRPSHTDTQYF | TGTGCCAGCAGAGACAGGCCCTCTCACACAGATACGCAGTATTTT
TRBJ2-3 | NA | TRBD2 | TRBV5-1 | CASSGTRSDTQYF | TGCGCCAGCAGCGGGACTAGATCAGATACGCAGTATTTT
TRBJ2-2 | NA | TRBD1 | TRBV24-1 | CATSPQGTGELFF | TGTGCCACCAGCCCACAGGGGACCGGGGAGCTGTTTTTT
TRBJ2-3 | once | TRBD2 | TRBV7-3 | CASSPTGGLAGVTTQYF | TGTGCCAGCAGCCCGACGGGGGGACTAGCGGGGGTAACTACGCAGTATTTT
TRBJ1-2 | NA | TRBD1 | TRBV24-1 | CATSALGQGKDGYTF | TGTGCCACCAGTGCCTTAGGACAGGGGAAGGATGGCTACACCTTC
TRBJ1-4 | few | TRBD1 | TRBV14 | CASSPLQGRSEKLFF | TGTGCCAGCAGCCCTTTACAGGGGAGAAGTGAAAAACTGTTTTTT
TRBJ1-2 | NA | NA | TRBV18 | CASSPDSYGYTF | TGTGCCAGCTCCCCCGACAGTTATGGCTACACCTTC
TRBJ1-4 | NA | TRBD1 | TRBV7-8 | CASSLGQGNEKLFF | TGTGCCAGCAGCTTAGGACAGGGGAATGAAAAACTGTTTTTT
TRBJ1-5 | NA | NA | TRBV29-1 | CSVAQSNQPQHF | TGCAGCGTTGCACAGAGCAATCAGCCCCAGCATTTT
TRBJ2-7 | many | TRBD1 | TRBV9 | CASSPGWGTGIGEQYF | TGTGCCAGCAGCCCTGGTTGGGGGACAGGGATTGGGGAGCAGTACTTC
TRBJ2-3 | NA | TRBD2 | TRBV29-1 | CSARSGVGGTQYF | TGCAGCGCCCGCAGCGGGGTGGGCGGTACGCAGTATTTT
TRBJ2-5 | NA | TRBD2 | TRBV7-2 | CASGRNGAGDGETQYF | TGTGCCAGCGGACGTAACGGTGCGGGAGATGGGGAGACCCAGTACTTC
TRBJ2-7 | NA | NA | TRBV4-3 | CASSQSIGRYEQYF | TGCGCCAGCAGCCAATCGATTGGCCGCTACGAGCAGTACTTC
TRBJ2-7 | NA | NA | TRBV7-7 | CASSPSPTTLLEQYF | TGTGCCAGCAGCCCAAGCCCGACTACTCTCCTCGAGCAGTACTTC
TRBJ1-1 | NA | NA | TRBV5-4 | CASSFPNMNTEAFF | TGTGCCAGCAGTTTCCCAAACATGAACACTGAAGCTTTCTTT
TRBJ2-1 | once | TRBD2 | TRBV7-9 | CASSPGRASGRPSFDEQFF | TGTGCCAGCAGCCCCGGAAGGGCTAGCGGGAGACCTTCTTTCGATGAGCAGTTCTTC
TRBJ2-7 | NA | TRBD1 | TRBV13 | CASSSDRTVMHEQYF | TGTGCCAGCAGCTCGGACAGGACGGTCATGCACGAGCAGTACTTC
TRBJ2-1 | NA | TRBD1 | TRBV11-2 | CASSLVPPTGRLLFEQFF | TGTGCCAGCAGCTTAGTCCCCCCGACAGGGCGCCTACTATTCGAGCAGTTCTTC
TRBJ2-7 | NA | NA | TRBV6-5 | CASSFERVSYEQYF | TGTGCCAGCAGTTTCGAGAGGGTCTCCTACGAGCAGTACTTC